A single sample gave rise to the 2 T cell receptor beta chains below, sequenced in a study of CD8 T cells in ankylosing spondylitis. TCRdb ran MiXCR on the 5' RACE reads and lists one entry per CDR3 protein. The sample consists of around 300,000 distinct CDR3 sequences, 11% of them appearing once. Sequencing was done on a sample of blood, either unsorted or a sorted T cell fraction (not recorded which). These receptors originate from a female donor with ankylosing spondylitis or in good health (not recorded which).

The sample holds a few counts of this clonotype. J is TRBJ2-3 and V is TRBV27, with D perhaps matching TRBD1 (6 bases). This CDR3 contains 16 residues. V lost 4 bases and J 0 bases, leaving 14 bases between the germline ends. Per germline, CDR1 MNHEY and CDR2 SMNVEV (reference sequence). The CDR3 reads CASSYQQGRSTDTQYF. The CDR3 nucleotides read TGTGCCAGCAGTTACCAACAGGGAAGAAGCACAGATACGCAGTATTTT.

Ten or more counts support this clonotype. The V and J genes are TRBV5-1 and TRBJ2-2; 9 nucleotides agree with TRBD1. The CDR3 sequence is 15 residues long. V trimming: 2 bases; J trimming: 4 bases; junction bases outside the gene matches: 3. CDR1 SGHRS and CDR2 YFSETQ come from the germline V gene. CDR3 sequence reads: CASSFGQGPTGELFF. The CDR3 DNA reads TGCGCCAGCAGCTTCGGACAGGGGCCCACCGGGGAGCTGTTTTTT.